The text below deals with one TCR beta chain. Its antigen is not known. TCRdb redid the calling of the reads with MiXCR, one entry per CDR3 protein. The table shows hundreds of thousands of distinct CDR3 sequences, with 33% occurring only once. This entry comes from a study of T cell repertoires in cytomegalovirus infection. Study information: Matching HLA type, along with CMV infection, was indicated by public TCR beta signatures.

The germline gives CDR1 SGHTA, CDR2 FQGNSA. The V gene end was trimmed by 1 base and the J gene end by 3 bases; junction bases not matched to a gene: 5. The CDR3 has 16 amino acids. V gene TRBV7-2 combines with J gene TRBJ2-3, with 9 bases that match TRBD2. Sequencing used cultured PBMCs, obtained from culture after CMV antigen stimulation. The sequence came from a human donor in good health (CMV status not recorded). Some clones in this sample may be carry-over from other donors' samples. CDR3: CASSLGGTSWTDTQYF. CDR3 nucleotide sequence: TGTGCCAGCAGCTTAGGAGGGACTAGCTGGACAGATACGCAGTATTTT.